This T cell receptor beta chain was identified in a study of T cell repertoires in cytomegalovirus infection. Overall study context: CMV infection and matching HLA type were both indicated by public TCR beta signatures. Study results and caveats: Dominant in the ex vivo response were TCR beta clonotypes restricted by HLA-C and specific for CMV. CMV carriers with the relevant HLA were identified by cumulative public TCR beta family frequency.

Via MiXCR, TCRdb re-called the reads, giving one row per CDR3 protein. The table records under 200,000 distinct CDR3 sequences, more than 15% of them present only once. This clonotype has just a few counts. What it binds is unknown. The CDR3 has 14 residues. CDR1 MDHEN and CDR2 SYDVKM come from the germline V gene. The V and J ends lost 7 bases and 4 bases respectively, with 15 bases between them. The rearrangement joins TRBV28 to TRBJ2-3; D is perhaps TRBD1 (6 bases). This clonotype was sampled from a human donor in good health (CMV status not recorded). Some clones in this sample may be carry-over from other donors' samples. The specimen sequenced was CD8+ T cells from PBMCs. For the CDR3, the DNA is TGTGCCAGCACTTGGGCAGGGGAGTCAGATACGCAGTATTTT. Its translation is CASTWAGESDTQYF.